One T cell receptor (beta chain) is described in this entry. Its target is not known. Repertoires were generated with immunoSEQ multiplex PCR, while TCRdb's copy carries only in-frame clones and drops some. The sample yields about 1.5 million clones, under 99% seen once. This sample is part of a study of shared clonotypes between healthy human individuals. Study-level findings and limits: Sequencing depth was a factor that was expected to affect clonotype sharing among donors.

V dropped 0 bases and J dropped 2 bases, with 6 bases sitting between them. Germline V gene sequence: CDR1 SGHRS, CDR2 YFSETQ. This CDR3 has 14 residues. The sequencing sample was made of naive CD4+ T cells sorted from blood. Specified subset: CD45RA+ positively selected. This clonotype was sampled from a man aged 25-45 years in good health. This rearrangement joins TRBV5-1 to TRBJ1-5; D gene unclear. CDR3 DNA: TGCGCCAGCAGCTTGGAGTCACGCAATCAGCCCCAGCATTTT. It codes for CASSLESRNQPQHF.